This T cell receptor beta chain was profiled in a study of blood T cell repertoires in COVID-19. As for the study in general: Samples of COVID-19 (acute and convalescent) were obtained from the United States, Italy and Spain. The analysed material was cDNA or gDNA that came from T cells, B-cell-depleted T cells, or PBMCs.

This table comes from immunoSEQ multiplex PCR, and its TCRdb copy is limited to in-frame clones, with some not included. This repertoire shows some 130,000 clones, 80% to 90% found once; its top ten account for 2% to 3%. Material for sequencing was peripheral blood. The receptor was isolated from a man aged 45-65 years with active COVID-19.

The CDR3 protein is CASSYGSGPRTGELFF. In DNA form, the CDR3 reads TGTGCCAGCAGTTACGGGTCAGGGCCACGAACCGGGGAGCTGTTTTTT. The chain links TRBV6-5 to TRBJ2-2; D possibly corresponds to TRBD1 (5 bases). The CDR3 consists of 16 residues. The germline gives CDR1 MNHEY, CDR2 SVGAGI. The V gene lost 2 bases and the J gene lost 5 bases, with 15 bases spanning the gap.